Shown below are 21 T cell receptor beta chains from a single sample sequenced in a study of regulatory T cells in long-lasting Graves disease. Time point here: newly diagnosed GD, antithyroid drugs for less than 3 months. With RNA extracted from PBMCs as input, the TCR library was made. Sequencing libraries for TCR beta were prepared with iRepertoire HTBI primers and Arm-PCR of CDR3 regions. TCRdb reprocessed the multiplex PCR reads with MiXCR, giving one entry per CDR3 protein. The sample contains roughly 610,000 distinct CDR3 sequences, around 15% of which appear only once. The sample was also reused in another study, on T cells in Graves' hyperthyroidism and ophthalmopathy.

The source material was peripheral blood mononuclear cells (PBMCs), sampled at new diagnosis, from a patient treated with antithyroid drugs. The receptor source for this set is a woman between 25 and 40 years old with Graves disease.

In its sample, this clonotype was seen many times. The chain links TRBV28 to TRBJ2-1, with D uncertain. CDR3 size: 14 residues. V gave up 2 bases and J gave up 4 bases, with 9 bases separating them. The germline V gene encodes CDR1 MDHEN and CDR2 SYDVKM. CDR3 amino acids: CASSLIGPYNEQFF. CDR3 nucleotides: TGTGCCAGCAGTTTAATCGGGCCGTACAATGAGCAGTTCTTC.

This clonotype was observed at least ten times. The chain links TRBV28 to TRBJ2-5, with 7 bases aligning to TRBD1. CDR3 length equals 15 residues. The V gene end was trimmed by 5 bases and the J gene end by 3 bases; junction bases not matched to a gene: 9. CDR1 is MDHEN, CDR2 SYDVKM, per germline. CDR3 amino acids: CASSTHPGQKETQYF. CDR3 nucleotides: TGTGCCAGCAGTACCCACCCGGGACAGAAAGAGACCCAGTACTTC.

This clonotype came up a few times. CDR3 protein: CASSLALGPTDTQYF. CDR3 nucleotide sequence: TGTGCCAGCAGCTTAGCTCTTGGGCCCACAGATACGCAGTATTTT. The rearrangement links TRBV7-6 to TRBJ2-3; D is undetermined. Trimming cost V 0 bases and J 2 bases, with 9 bases left between them. This CDR3 is 15 amino acids long. Germline CDR1 reads SGHVS; CDR2 reads FNYEAQ.

This clonotype was detected ten times or more. The chain has TRBV12-3 or TRBV12-4 and TRBJ2-3; 7 bases align to TRBD1. CDR3 size: 17 residues. Unmatched junction bases numbered 15, after V lost 6 bases and J lost 3 bases. CDR3 in DNA: TGTGCCAGCAGCTTCTCTACCGGGACAGTAAATACAGATACGCAGTATTTT. Translating it yields CASSFSTGTVNTDTQYF.

The chain employs TRBV28 and TRBJ2-3; D gene uncertain. Germline loops: CDR1 MDHEN, CDR2 SYDVKM. V lost 5 bases to trimming and J lost 11 bases, with 17 bases between them. This CDR3 comprises 13 residues. For the CDR3, the DNA is TGTGCCAGCAGTCCCCTCGGACGGAGTGGGCAGTATTTT. Protein: CASSPLGRSGQYF.

The V gene is TRBV19, the J gene TRBJ1-5; D call uncertain. The CDR3 spans 14 residues. The germline V gene encodes CDR1 LNHDA and CDR2 SQIVND (reference sequence). Trimming left V 2 bases short and J 4 bases short, with 9 bases between. For the CDR3, the DNA is TGTGCCAGTAGTATAAACTCTGCTAATCAGCCCCAGCATTTT. It is translated as CASSINSANQPQHF.

This clonotype appeared many times. The CDR3 nucleotides are TGTGCCAGCAGCTTCAGACGAACTACCATGGGGAATGAGCAGTTCTTC. Amino acid sequence: CASSFRRTTMGNEQFF. This sequence joins TRBV7-2 and TRBJ2-1; the D is unclear. Germline CDR1 reads SGHTA; CDR2 reads FQGNSA. Trimming pared 3 bases from V and 7 bases from J, leaving 19 bases between. The length of the CDR3 is 16 residues. The full variable domain, completed using reference TRBV7-2 and TRBJ2-1, is GAGVSQSPSNKVTEKGKDVELRCDPISGHTALYWYRQSLGQGLEFLIYFQGNSAPDKSGLPSDRFSAERTGGSVSTLTIQRTQQEDSAVYLCASSFRRTTMGNEQFFGPGTRLTVL.

A note on this clonotype: A much larger clone lies one base from this, so it may be a read error. A read error is likely, as this CDR3 ends without the conserved phenylalanine or tryptophan. This rearrangement joins TRBV7-8 to TRBJ2-1, with TRBD2 matching over 14 bases. CDR1 is SGHVS and CDR2 is FQNEAQ in the germline V gene. V lost 0 bases and J lost 8; bases outside the gene matches: 15. The CDR3 is 20 amino acids. The DNA for the CDR3 is TGTGCCAGCAGCTTAGCCCGACGTTTTAGTCCGGGACTAGCGGGGGATGAGCAGTTCGTC. Protein product: CASSLARRFSPGLAGDEQFV.

Ten or more counts support this clonotype. The chain is built from TRBV2 and TRBJ2-2; 8 bases fit TRBD1. The V gene end was trimmed by 7 bases and the J gene end by 7 bases; junction bases not matched to a gene: 5. Germline V gene sequence: CDR1 SNHLY, CDR2 FYNNEI. The CDR3 totals 13 residues. The CDR3 DNA reads TGTGCCAGCAAGCCAGGGGGCCTCGGGGAGCTGTTTTTT. This translates into CASKPGGLGELFF.

This clonotype was picked up a small number of times. V and J are TRBV20-1 and TRBJ2-4; D is possibly TRBD2 (5 bases). CDR3 length: 16 residues. The V gene lost 3 bases and the J gene lost 0 bases, with 15 bases spanning the gap. Germline CDR1 DFQATT, CDR2 SNEGSKA (reference sequence). CDR3 protein: CSARSFTGVAKNIQYF. The CDR3 DNA follows: TGCAGTGCTAGGTCTTTCACCGGGGTAGCCAAAAACATTCAGTACTTC.

The chain combines TRBV9 with TRBJ2-7, with D possibly matching TRBD2 (6 bases). The CDR3 spans 16 residues. V dropped 0 bases and J dropped 0 bases, with 13 bases sitting between them. Per the germline V gene, CDR1 is SGDLS and CDR2 is YYNGEE. The CDR3 region has the DNA TGTGCCAGCAGCGTAGCCCCCGGGGGTAGCTCCTACGAGCAGTACTTC. As protein: CASSVAPGGSSYEQYF.

The CDR3 DNA follows: TGTGCCATCAGTGAAAAGCTTGCGGCAGATCTGAACACTGAAGCTTTCTTT. It translates to CAISEKLAADLNTEAFF. The chain employs TRBV10-3 and TRBJ1-1; D not resolved. Trimming shortened V by 3 bases and J by 0 bases, and 17 bases separated the two germline ends. The CDR3 runs to 17 residues. Germline CDR1 and CDR2: ENHRY and SYGVKD.

This clonotype came up many times. The rearrangement uses TRBV28 and TRBJ2-7; 7 bases align to TRBD1. This CDR3 comprises 13 residues. The germline gives CDR1 MDHEN, CDR2 SYDVKM. The ends lost 8 bases at V and 0 bases at J; junction bases unmatched: 4. CDR3 in DNA: TGTGCCAGCCGGGACAGCAGCTCCTACGAGCAGTACTTC. This gives the protein CASRDSSSYEQYF.

The chain couples TRBV25-1 to TRBJ1-1; D remains ambiguous. CDR3 size: 11 residues. Germline V lookup: CDR1 MGHDK, CDR2 SYGVNS. V was trimmed by 1 base and J by 11 bases, leaving 8 bases between them. In DNA, the CDR3 is TGTGCCAGCAGTGAATCGGGAGGTGCTTTCTTT. This encodes CASSESGGAFF.

Many counts were recorded for this clonotype. This sequence joins TRBV13 and TRBJ1-1; 7 nucleotides match TRBD1. V lost 2 bases, J lost 9 bases, and 6 bases stayed unmatched. The CDR3 contains 13 residues. In germline, CDR1 is PRHDT, CDR2 FYEKMQ (reference sequence). This CDR3 is CASSLRDSSKAFF. The CDR3 DNA reads as TGTGCCAGCAGCTTACGGGACAGCTCAAAAGCTTTCTTT.

This clonotype came up a few times. The V call is TRBV5-1, the J call TRBJ2-3, with TRBD2 matching over 7 bases. The V segment lost 2 bases and the J segment 0 bases; nucleotides outside the gene matches: 12. Germline V CDR1 and CDR2: SGHRS, YFSETQ. This CDR3 comprises 18 residues. The CDR3: CASSFQLSGLTSTDTQYF. In nucleotides, the CDR3 is TGCGCCAGCAGCTTTCAGCTTAGCGGGCTCACTAGCACAGATACGCAGTATTTT.

The table lists this clonotype with many counts. The J gene is TRBJ2-1, the V gene TRBV7-8; a possible D gene is TRBD2 (5 bases). The CDR3 has 15 amino acids. V dropped 1 base and J dropped 4 bases, with 11 bases sitting between them. Germline CDR1 SGHVS, CDR2 FQNEAQ. As DNA, the CDR3 is TGTGCCAGCAGCTTAGGAGGGTTTATTTACAATGAGCAGTTCTTC. Translated: CASSLGGFIYNEQFF. The full variable domain, rest sourced from reference TRBV7-8 and TRBJ2-1, is GAGVSQSPRYKVAKRGQDVALRCDPISGHVSLFWYQQALGQGPEFLTYFQNEAQLDKSGLPSDRFFAERPEGSVSTLKIQRTQQEDSAVYLCASSLGGFIYNEQFFGPGTRLTVL.

This clonotype was found many times. J is TRBJ2-3 and V is TRBV19, with unresolved D. Germline CDR1 reads LNHDA; CDR2 reads SQIVND (reference sequence). CDR3 size: 15 residues. Trimming removed 6 bases from V and 1 base from J, with 14 bases in between. The CDR3 nucleotides read TGTGCCAGTAGGACCTGGGCTGACCGCACAGATACGCAGTATTTT. Translating it yields CASRTWADRTDTQYF. Supplemented by reference TRBV19 and TRBJ2-3, the full variable domain reads DGGITQSPKYLFRKEGQNVTLSCEQNLNHDAMYWYRQDPGQGLRLIYYSQIVNDFQKGDIAEGYSVSREKKESFPLTVTSAQKNPTAFYLCASRTWADRTDTQYFGPGTRLTVL.

This clonotype was counted many times. This chain uses TRBV11-2 with TRBJ1-1, with TRBD1 as a possible D gene (5 bases). The CDR3 has 14 residues. Trimming pared 5 bases from V and 4 bases from J, leaving 14 bases between. Germline values: CDR1 SGHAT, CDR2 FQNNGV. The CDR3 reads CASSPLEGFTEAFF. DNA of the CDR3: TGTGCCAGCAGCCCCTTGGAGGGGTTCACTGAAGCTTTCTTT. The variable domain in full, with the rest retrieved from reference TRBV11-2 and TRBJ1-1, is EAGVAQSPRYKIIEKRQSVAFWCNPISGHATLYWYQQILGQGPKLLIQFQNNGVVDDSQLPKDRFSAERLKGVDSTLKIQPAKLEDSAVYLCASSPLEGFTEAFFGQGTRLTVV.

The chain combines TRBV30 with TRBJ2-7; D is uncertain. The germline gives CDR1 GTSNPN, CDR2 SVGIG (reference sequence). The CDR3 loop spans 11 amino acids. The CDR3, as DNA: TGTGTTATGGCGGACCCCTACGAGCAGTACTTC. Its translation: CVMADPYEQYF.

This rearrangement joins TRBV12-3 or TRBV12-4 to TRBJ2-7, with unresolved D. Trimming stripped 9 bases from V and 7 bases from J, with 16 bases between. The CDR3 consists of 12 residues. CDR3 loop: CASRDWESEQYF. Here the CDR3 DNA reads TGTGCCAGTCGTGATTGGGAAAGTGAGCAGTACTTC.